This T cell receptor (beta chain) was captured in a study of shared clonotypes between healthy human individuals (dated by TCRdb to about 2020). In terms of the full investigation: The cohort included three men and a couple of women between 18 and 49 years of age. For each donor, three plates each were used for CD4 naive and CD4 memory, two plates were used for CD8 naive, and one plate was used for CD8 memory. Blood TCR repertoires of roughly 5 healthy adults were deeply sequenced to estimate repertoire size and the extent of clonotype sharing between individuals. To increase sequencing depth and limit assay-specific biases, TCR repertoire library preparation and sequencing were carried out by different laboratories using diverse techniques. Leukapheresis yielded between about 0.94 and 8.9 billion PBMCs per donor. Paper-wide results and their limitations: Estimated clonotype richness was generally larger for naive than for memory subsets. Sharing across several donors was observed for roughly 5% of naive CD4, 3% to 3.5% of naive CD8, over 2% of memory CD4, and 0.4% of memory CD8 clonotypes. Even with the large sequencing depth, rarefaction of the sorted-subset datasets indicated that sequencing was incomplete. The small number of donors limited the genetic and exposure-history diversity represented. Pairwise subsampling led to the expectation that sequencing depth would affect the degree of clonotype sharing among donors. Sampling was restricted to blood, and TCR repertoires in tissues likely differ from the TCR repertoires found in blood. Compared with non-shared clonotypes, the clonotypes found in all four sorted-subset donors had higher generation probabilities.

For the CD8 naive samples, CD45RO-negative cells were positively selected for CCR7, yielding a CD45RA+CCR7+ population from which TemRA cells were excluded. Donors were healthy HIV-negative adults with no recently reported acute infections or vaccinations. Only Caucasian adults living in Nashville, Tennessee, USA were represented among the donors. Blood was obtained by leukapheresis, after which PBMCs were separated by Ficoll-Histopaque density gradient centrifugation and cryopreserved in liquid nitrogen vapor phase. Purity and quantity of every magnetically sorted T cell population were checked by analytical flow cytometry. Genomic DNA was isolated from every sorted fraction and measured by UV absorbance on a Nanodrop 2000c. With regard to this clone: Its recognized antigen is unknown. The input lacks base qualities; no much larger clone sits a single base away.

A distance of 15 bases separates the germline ends of V and J, which lose 0 bases and 4 bases respectively. CDR1 and CDR2 are read off the germline V gene (reference sequence) as LNHNV and YYDKDF. CDR3 length: 17 amino acids, cysteine to phenylalanine. Just the 51-base CDR3 DNA is kept, in frame starting at base 1. Using the deep immunoSEQ assay, TCR CDR3 regions were amplified from genomic DNA by multiplex PCR. For each cell subset, the extracted genomic DNA was distributed evenly across all wells of several immunoSEQ 96-well plates, and each plate served as one replicate. For sorted subsets, each replicate PCR was loaded with 150 to 250 ng genomic DNA, equivalent to about 30,000 T cell genomes. The purified libraries were quantified using a Qubit 3.0 fluorometer, sized with a Bioanalyzer 2100, and then quantified again using the KAPA Library Quantification kit. Every immunoSEQ 96-well plate was sequenced on a separate single-read 150-cycle Illumina NextSeq 550 flow cell. In the original analysis: Because the immunoSEQ output included only junctional sequences and no quality scores, the filtering could not be the same as the filtering used for full-length reads. Sequences were annotated with PyIR, a Python wrapper for IgBLAST v1.9, using IMGT germline references to assign V/J genes and CDR3. Reads were filtered out if the reads had weak V/J assignments (E-value above 1e-6), no CDR3, stop codons, out-of-frame junctions, or ambiguous translated residues. V3J clonotypes were defined as sequences sharing an identical inferred V gene, J gene, and CDR3 amino acid sequence. The percentage overlap between two repertoires was calculated by dividing the number of shared unique clonotypes by the size of the smaller repertoire. Richness of each repertoire was evaluated using RTK rarefaction, the Chao1 estimator, and Recon v2.1 estimates of unobserved clonotypes. Generation probabilities for all TCRbeta clonotypes obtained by the gDNA method from several donors were computed using OLGA. TCRdb obtained this table from immuneACCESS and retained in-frame rearrangements with V and J assigned. These tables miss some clones; where compared with another copy, unresolved V genes account for less than half of the shortfall, and the remainder is unexplained. That table supplies the V and J calls and clone size; D and trimming were determined from the DNA. This sample has millions of clones in its table, and just over 90% of those were observed once. The biggest ten clones account for more than 1.5% of the sample.

This TCR derives from a man aged 18 to 30 in good health. Some clones in this sample may be carry-over from other donors' samples. The sequenced sample was naive CD8+ T cells from PBMCs. What the cell subset or site label conveys for this sample: CD45RA+CCR7+. This sequence uses TRBV15 and TRBJ2-2, with the D gene tentatively TRBD1 or TRBD2, based on 5 matching bases in each. The DNA sequence reads TGTGCCACCAGCAGAGATTGGGGGACCTCCAGCACCGGGGAGCTGTTTTTT. Translated, it gives CATSRDWGTSSTGELFF.